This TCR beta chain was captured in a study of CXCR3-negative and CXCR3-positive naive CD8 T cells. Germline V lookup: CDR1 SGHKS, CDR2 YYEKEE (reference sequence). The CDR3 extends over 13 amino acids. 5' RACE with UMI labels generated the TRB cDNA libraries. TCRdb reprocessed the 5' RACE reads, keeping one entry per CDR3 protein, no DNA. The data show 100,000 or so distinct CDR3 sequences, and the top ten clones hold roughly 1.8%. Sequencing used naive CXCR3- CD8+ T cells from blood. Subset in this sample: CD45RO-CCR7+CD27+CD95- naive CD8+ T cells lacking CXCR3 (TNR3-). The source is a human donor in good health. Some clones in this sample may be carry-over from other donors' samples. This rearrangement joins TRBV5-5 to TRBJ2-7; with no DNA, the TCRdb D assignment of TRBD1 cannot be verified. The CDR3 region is CASSLTGAVEQYF. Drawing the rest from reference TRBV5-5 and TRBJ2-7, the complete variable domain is DAGVTQSPTHLIKTRGQQVTLRCSPISGHKSVSWYQQVLGQGPQFIFQYYEKEERGRGNFPDRFSARQFPNYSSELNVNALLLGDSALYLCASSLTGAVEQYFGPGTRLTVT.